This TCR beta chain was obtained from a study of blood T cell repertoires in COVID-19 (dated by TCRdb to 2018 to 2020). With regard to the full study: Collaborator samples came from the United States, Italy and Spain and covered acute and convalescent phases of COVID-19. Where available, HLA class I and class II types were taken from metadata supplied by the sample provider and were not determined by assay-based typing. Nearly every sample came with metadata listing a de-identified subject ID, COVID-19 status, age in years and sex. The samples were drawn from two sources: the first 160 participants of the ongoing ImmuneRACE study, and approximately 1,300 subjects contributed by 6 global collaborators. The dataset comprised deeply sampled blood TCRbeta repertoires from subjects exposed to, actively infected with, or recovered from COVID-19. The prospective study material was composed of cDNA or gDNA derived from T cells, B-cell-depleted T cells, or PBMCs. A freely available public database, intended as a resource for researchers studying the immune response to SARS-CoV-2, is where the repertoires were released. What the authors observed across the whole study: The amount of clinical and demographic metadata varied by source and participant and was provided uncurated.

TCRbeta CDR3 regions were amplified from genomic DNA using the immunoSEQ Assay, a bias-controlled multiplex PCR. On the study's bioinformatics: Within the assay, amplification of reference gene primers was used to estimate how many nucleated cells each sample contained. To quantify the absolute abundance of each unique TCRbeta CDR3 rearrangement, sequence reads were collapsed and filtered. For each sample, productive Simpson clonality was calculated as the square root of Simpson's diversity index over productive rearrangements. The immuneACCESS repertoire file appears here via TCRdb, limited to in-frame rearrangements. These files lack a portion of the clones; in checked studies, under half of the deficit traces to unresolved V genes, and the cause of the others is not known. From that table come the V and J calls and clone size; the DNA was used to work out D and trimming. The sample yields some 89,000 clones; around nine tenths were counted once. The top ten clones comprise 1.5% to 2% of the sample.

This clone was seen only once. Its cognate antigen has yet to be identified. No base quality values were provided; no much bigger clone lies one nucleotide off. The CDR3 starts with the cysteine, ends with the phenylalanine, and has 17 residues. This entry keeps only the CDR3 DNA: 51 bases, framed from base 1. Ends trimmed: V by 4 bases, J by 9 bases; bases unmatched to a gene: 11. CDR1 and CDR2 (SGHRS, YFSETQ) derive from the germline V gene. Whole blood was collected in K2EDTA tubes by collaborating institutions according to the institutions' own protocols. Collaborator samples were shipped for TCRbeta analysis as frozen whole blood, isolated PBMCs, or DNA extracted from either sample type.

The sample taken for sequencing was peripheral blood. The chain is encoded by TRBV5-1 joined to TRBJ2-2; 14 junctional bases match TRBD2. The origin of this receptor is a man aged 55 to 70 with acute or convalescent COVID-19. The CDR3 protein: CASSPGLAGVSNWELFF. The sequenced DNA: TGCGCCAGCAGCCCGGGACTAGCGGGGGTCTCGAATTGGGAGCTGTTTTTT.